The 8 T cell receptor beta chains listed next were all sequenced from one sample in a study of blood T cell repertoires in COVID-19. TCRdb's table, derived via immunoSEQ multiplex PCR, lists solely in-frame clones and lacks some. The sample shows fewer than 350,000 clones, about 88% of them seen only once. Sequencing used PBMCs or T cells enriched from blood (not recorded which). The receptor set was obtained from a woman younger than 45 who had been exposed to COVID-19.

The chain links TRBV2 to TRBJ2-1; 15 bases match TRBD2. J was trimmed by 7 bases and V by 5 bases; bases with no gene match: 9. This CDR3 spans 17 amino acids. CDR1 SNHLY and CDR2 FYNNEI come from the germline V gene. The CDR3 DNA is TGTGCCAGCAGTAAAGGGACTAGCGGGAGGTGGGAAAATGAGCAGTTCTTC. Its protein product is CASSKGTSGRWENEQFF.

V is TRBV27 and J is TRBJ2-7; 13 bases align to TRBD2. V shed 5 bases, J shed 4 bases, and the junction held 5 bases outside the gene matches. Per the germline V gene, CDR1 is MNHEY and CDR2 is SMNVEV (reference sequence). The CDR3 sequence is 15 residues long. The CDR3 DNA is TGTGCCAGCAGTCCATGGACTAGCGGGAGTTACGAGCAGTACTTC. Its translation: CASSPWTSGSYEQYF.

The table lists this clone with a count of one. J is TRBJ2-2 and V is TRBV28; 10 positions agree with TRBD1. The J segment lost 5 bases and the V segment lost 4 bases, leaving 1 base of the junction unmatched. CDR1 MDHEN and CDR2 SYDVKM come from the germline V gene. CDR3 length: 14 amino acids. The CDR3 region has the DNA TGTGCCAGCAGTTCGGGACAGGGGACCGGGGAGCTGTTTTTT. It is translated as CASSSGQGTGELFF.

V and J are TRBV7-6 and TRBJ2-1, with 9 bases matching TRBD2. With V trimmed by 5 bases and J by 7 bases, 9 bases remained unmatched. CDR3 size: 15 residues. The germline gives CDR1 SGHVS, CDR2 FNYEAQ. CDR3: CASSPFAGGPNEQFF. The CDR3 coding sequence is TGTGCCAGCAGCCCTTTCGCGGGAGGGCCGAATGAGCAGTTCTTC.

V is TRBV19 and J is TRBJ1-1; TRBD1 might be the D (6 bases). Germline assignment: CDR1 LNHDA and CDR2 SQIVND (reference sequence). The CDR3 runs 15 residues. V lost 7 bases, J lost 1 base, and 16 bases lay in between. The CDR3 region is CASTPDSFPNTEAFF. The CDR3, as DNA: TGTGCCAGTACCCCGGACAGTTTTCCGAACACTGAAGCTTTCTTT.

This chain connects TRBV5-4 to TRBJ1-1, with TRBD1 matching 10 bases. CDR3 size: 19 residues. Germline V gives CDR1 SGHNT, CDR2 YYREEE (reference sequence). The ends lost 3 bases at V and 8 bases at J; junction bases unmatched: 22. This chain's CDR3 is CASSWNPRDRGPKVFEAFF. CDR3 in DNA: TGTGCCAGCAGCTGGAACCCCCGGGACAGGGGCCCCAAAGTGTTCGAAGCTTTCTTT.

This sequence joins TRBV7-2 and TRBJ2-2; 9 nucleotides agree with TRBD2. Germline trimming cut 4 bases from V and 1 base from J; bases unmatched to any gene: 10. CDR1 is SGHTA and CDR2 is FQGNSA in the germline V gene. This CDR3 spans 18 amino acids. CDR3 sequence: CASSSLAGREGNTGELFF. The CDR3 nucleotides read TGTGCCAGCAGCTCTTTGGCGGGGCGGGAGGGGAACACCGGGGAGCTGTTTTTT.

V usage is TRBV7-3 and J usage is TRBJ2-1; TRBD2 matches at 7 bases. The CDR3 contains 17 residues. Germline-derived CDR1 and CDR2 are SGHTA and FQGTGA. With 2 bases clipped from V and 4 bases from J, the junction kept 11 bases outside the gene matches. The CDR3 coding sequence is TGTGCCAGCAGCTTATATGTGGGACTACTTCCTTACAATGAGCAGTTCTTC. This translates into CASSLYVGLLPYNEQFF.